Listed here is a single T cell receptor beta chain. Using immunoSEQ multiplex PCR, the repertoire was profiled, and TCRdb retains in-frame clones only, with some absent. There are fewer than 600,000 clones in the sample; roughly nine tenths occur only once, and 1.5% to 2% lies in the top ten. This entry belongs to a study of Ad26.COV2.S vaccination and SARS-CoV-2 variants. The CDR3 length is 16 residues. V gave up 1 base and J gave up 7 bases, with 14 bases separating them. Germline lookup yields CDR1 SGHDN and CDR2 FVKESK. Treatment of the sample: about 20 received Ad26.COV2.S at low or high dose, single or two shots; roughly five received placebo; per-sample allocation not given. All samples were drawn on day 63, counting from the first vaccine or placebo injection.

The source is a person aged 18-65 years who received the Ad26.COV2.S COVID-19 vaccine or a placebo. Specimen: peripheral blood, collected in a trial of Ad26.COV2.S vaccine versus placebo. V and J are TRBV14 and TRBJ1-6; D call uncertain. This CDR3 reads CASSQGAGGPNSPLHF. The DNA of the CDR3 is TGTGCCAGCAGCCAAGGTGCGGGCGGCCCAAATTCACCCCTCCACTTT.